This entry describes one T cell receptor (beta chain). The sample belongs to a study of T cell changes during pregnancy in multiple sclerosis. Using immunoSEQ multiplex PCR, the repertoire was profiled, and TCRdb retains in-frame clones only, with some absent. The sample records around 80,000 clones, under 95% being singletons. The CDR3 totals 13 residues. Trimming took off 4 bases at V and 15 bases at J, with 20 bases between the two ends. Germline V gives CDR1 SGHNT, CDR2 YYREEE (reference sequence). The rearrangement uses TRBV5-4 and TRBJ2-1; TRBD2 might be the D (5 bases). Sample: peripheral blood, taken before pregnancy. The clonotype originates from a female donor with multiple sclerosis, enrolled in a pregnancy study. The CDR3 DNA reads TGTGCCAGCAGCCTCCCCCAAAGCGGACGAGTGTTCTTC. It yields the protein CASSLPQSGRVFF.